The entry below describes one TCR beta chain. A junction end diverges from the germline sequence, so it may reflect a read error. The germline V gene has CDR1 SSHAT and CDR2 FNYEAQ (reference sequence). This CDR3 comprises 16 residues. The source of the sample is a study of blood T cell repertoires in COVID-19. Study information: Samples came from the United States, Italy and Spain, spanning acute and convalescent COVID-19. The analysed material was cDNA or gDNA that came from T cells, B-cell-depleted T cells, or PBMCs.

Original data processing: Amplification with reference gene primers provided the estimates of nucleated cell counts. The assay was immunoSEQ multiplex PCR, and TCRdb's table has in-frame clones only and misses some. The V and J calls and clone size are taken from that table; D and trimming were inferred from the DNA. The sample holds around 190,000 clones, about 83% seen once. The source material was peripheral blood. J is TRBJ1-1 and V is TRBV7-7; 11 bases agree with TRBD1. This receptor was identified in a human donor in a cohort sampled during active COVID-19. CDR3: CASSSPLGQGATEAFF. The CDR3, as DNA: TGTGCTAGCAGCTCCCCTTTAGGACAGGGGGCCACTGAAGCTTTCTTT.